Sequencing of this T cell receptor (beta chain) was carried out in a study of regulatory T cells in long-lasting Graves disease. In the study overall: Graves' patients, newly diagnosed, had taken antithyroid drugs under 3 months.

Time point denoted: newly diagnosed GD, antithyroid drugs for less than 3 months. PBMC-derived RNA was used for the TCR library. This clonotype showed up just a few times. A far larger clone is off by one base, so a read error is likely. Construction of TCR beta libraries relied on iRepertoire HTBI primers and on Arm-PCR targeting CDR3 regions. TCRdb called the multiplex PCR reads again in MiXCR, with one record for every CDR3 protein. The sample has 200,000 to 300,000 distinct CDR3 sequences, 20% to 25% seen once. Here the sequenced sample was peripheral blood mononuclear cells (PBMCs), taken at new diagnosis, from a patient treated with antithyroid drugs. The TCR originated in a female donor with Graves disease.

The DNA for the CDR3 is TGTGCCAGCAGTGACAGGGTGGTCGGGGAGCTGTTTTTT. Its translation: CASSDRVVGELFF. This sequence joins TRBV6-2 or TRBV6-3 and TRBJ2-2, with TRBD1 matching over 7 bases. The ends lost 5 bases at V and 7 bases at J; junction bases unmatched: 4. The germline CDR1 and CDR2 sequences are MNHEY and SVGEGT. The CDR3 covers 13 residues.